This is a list of T cell receptor beta chains from one sample in a study of OX40 agonist ivuxolimab in advanced cancers. Repertoires were generated with immunoSEQ multiplex PCR, while TCRdb's copy carries only in-frame clones and drops some. This sample has approximately 76,000 clones, with approximately 85% found just once. Sequenced material: CD4+ or CD8+ T cells sorted from blood, taken in a trial of the OX40 agonist ivuxolimab. These receptors were obtained from an adult with an advanced solid tumor such as melanoma, head and neck, liver or kidney cancer. CDR3s include the opening cysteine and the closing phenylalanine or tryptophan. The D gene is left open where the match is weak. Expanded clones are given a class, and other clones once, few, many or no size at all.

d_gene,abundance,v_gene,j_gene,CDR3aa,CDR3nt
NA,NA,TRBV5-4,TRBJ2-1,CASSLPHFNEQFF,TGTGCCAGCAGCTTGCCCCACTTCAATGAGCAGTTCTTC
TRBD2,NA,TRBV19,TRBJ2-7,CASSPRTSDPYEQYF,TGTGCCAGTAGTCCAAGGACTAGCGATCCCTACGAGCAGTACTTC
NA,once,TRBV6-5,TRBJ2-7,CASVALTGTYEQYF,TGTGCCAGCGTCGCCTTGACGGGAACCTACGAGCAGTACTTC
NA,NA,TRBV7-9,TRBJ2-7,CASSLQGGAYEQYF,TGTGCCAGCAGCTTACAGGGGGGTGCCTACGAGCAGTACTTC
NA,NA,TRBV7-9,TRBJ1-5,CASSLRGGDSNQPQHF,TGTGCCAGCAGCTTAAGGGGAGGGGATAGCAATCAGCCCCAGCATTTT
NA,NA,TRBV21-1,TRBJ2-2,CASSWTGGDTGELFF,TGTGCCAGCAGTTGGACAGGGGGCGACACCGGGGAGCTGTTTTTT
TRBD1,NA,TRBV7-9,TRBJ2-6,CASSLGQTGTGANVLTF,TGTGCCAGCAGCTTAGGGCAGACAGGGACTGGGGCCAACGTCCTGACTTTC
NA,NA,TRBV7-6,TRBJ2-1,CASSLLAEAYNEQFF,TGTGCCAGCAGCTTATTAGCGGAGGCCTACAATGAGCAGTTCTTC
NA,NA,TRBV9,TRBJ1-2,CASSGLHPPAHGYTF,TGTGCCAGCAGCGGGTTGCACCCACCGGCGCATGGCTACACCTTC
NA,NA,TRBV30,TRBJ1-2,CAWMGGRGYTF,TGTGCCTGGATGGGAGGGCGAGGCTACACCTTC
TRBD1,NA,TRBV2,TRBJ1-3,CASSEGALGNTIYF,TGTGCCAGCAGCGAGGGGGCTCTTGGAAACACCATATATTTT
NA,NA,TRBV12-5,TRBJ1-1,CASRRTNTEAFF,TGTGCTAGTCGACGGACGAACACTGAAGCTTTCTTT
TRBD1,NA,TRBV7-9,TRBJ2-3,CASSFPRTGFTDTQYF,TGTGCCAGCAGCTTCCCTAGGACAGGGTTCACAGATACGCAGTATTTT
TRBD2,few,TRBV7-8,TRBJ2-5,CASSSGLAGGETQYF,TGTGCCAGCAGCTCAGGACTAGCGGGAGGGGAGACCCAGTACTTC
NA,NA,TRBV7-6,TRBJ2-2,CASSLATGSTGELFF,TGTGCCAGCAGCTTAGCAACAGGGTCCACCGGGGAGCTGTTTTTT
TRBD2,NA,TRBV2,TRBJ2-5,CASSEGLAGFETQYF,TGTGCCAGCAGTGAGGGACTAGCGGGGTTTGAGACCCAGTACTTC
NA,NA,TRBV5-6,TRBJ2-1,CASGDGPNNEQFF,TGTGCCAGCGGCGACGGGCCTAACAATGAGCAGTTCTTC
TRBD1,few,TRBV15,TRBJ1-6,CATSSTGVGNSPLHF,TGTGCCACCAGCAGCACAGGGGTCGGGAATTCACCCCTCCACTTT
TRBD1,NA,TRBV6-5,TRBJ1-3,CASSYRQGSRDTIYF,TGTGCCAGCAGTTACAGACAGGGGAGCCGGGACACCATATATTTT
NA,NA,TRBV2,TRBJ2-2,CASRGYSAGELFF,TGTGCCAGCAGAGGGTATTCGGCCGGGGAGCTGTTTTTT
NA,NA,TRBV4-1,TRBJ2-7,CASSQARGSNSYEQYF,TGCGCCAGCAGCCAAGCGCGCGGGTCCAACTCCTACGAGCAGTACTTC
TRBD2,once,TRBV19,TRBJ2-3,CASSRSLRLAGGNTDTQYF,TGTGCCAGTAGTCGAAGCCTCCGACTAGCGGGGGGGAACACAGATACGCAGTATTTT
TRBD2,NA,TRBV7-9,TRBJ2-2,CASSLAPTSGKNTGELFF,TGTGCCAGCAGCTTAGCGCCGACTAGCGGGAAGAACACCGGGGAGCTGTTTTTT
NA,NA,TRBV11-2,TRBJ2-1,CASSRPGTGNEQFF,TGTGCCAGCAGCCGTCCCGGGACGGGCAATGAGCAGTTCTTC
NA,NA,TRBV11-2,TRBJ1-1,CASSQKANTEAFF,TGTGCCAGCAGCCAGAAGGCGAACACTGAAGCTTTCTTT
TRBD1,NA,TRBV2,TRBJ2-7,CASSLGGFDSYEQYF,TGTGCCAGCAGCTTAGGGGGCTTTGACTCCTACGAGCAGTACTTC
NA,NA,TRBV18,TRBJ2-7,CASSWTDSYEQYF,TGCGCCAGCTCGTGGACAGACTCCTACGAGCAGTACTTC
TRBD2,NA,TRBV7-8,TRBJ2-7,CASSTEVGLAGSSYEQYF,TGTGCCAGCAGCACCGAGGTGGGACTAGCGGGTAGCTCCTACGAGCAGTACTTC
NA,NA,TRBV5-5,TRBJ1-5,CASSLEGINQPQHF,TGTGCCAGCAGCTTGGAGGGGATCAATCAGCCCCAGCATTTT
NA,NA,TRBV30,TRBJ1-1,CASSRSRGTEAFF,TGTGCCTCCTCCCGGAGCAGGGGCACTGAAGCTTTCTTT
NA,NA,TRBV5-1,TRBJ1-1,CASSVRVNTEAFF,TGCGCCAGCAGCGTCCGGGTGAACACTGAAGCTTTCTTT
NA,NA,TRBV18,TRBJ2-6,CASSDQTPGANVLTF,TGTGCCAGCTCAGACCAGACGCCTGGGGCCAACGTCCTGACTTTC
TRBD1,NA,TRBV6-4,TRBJ1-5,CASSRDRVDQPQHF,TGTGCCAGCAGTCGGGACAGGGTCGATCAGCCCCAGCATTTT
TRBD2,once,TRBV7-6,TRBJ2-1,CASSLELAGGYNEQFF,TGTGCCAGCAGCTTAGAACTAGCGGGAGGTTACAATGAGCAGTTCTTC
NA,once,TRBV5-8,TRBJ1-1,CASSLRGFMNTEAFF,TGTGCCAGCAGCTTGCGGGGTTTCATGAACACTGAAGCTTTCTTT
NA,NA,TRBV2,TRBJ1-2,CASSEQGTNYGYTF,TGTGCCAGCAGTGAACAGGGTACTAACTATGGCTACACCTTC
TRBD1,NA,TRBV5-5,TRBJ1-6,CASSLVAGTVPSPLHF,TGTGCCAGCAGCTTGGTGGCCGGGACAGTTCCCTCACCCCTCCACTTT
TRBD1,NA,TRBV19,TRBJ1-6,CASSTGQLGSYNSPLHF,TGTGCCAGTAGTACGGGACAGTTGGGGTCCTATAATTCACCCCTCCACTTT
TRBD2,NA,TRBV6-1,TRBJ2-7,CASSESGSVRGEQYF,TGTGCCAGCAGTGAAAGCGGGAGCGTTCGTGGCGAGCAGTACTTC
NA,NA,TRBV29-1,TRBJ2-7,CSVSQEPHEQYF,TGCAGCGTTAGCCAGGAACCCCACGAGCAGTACTTC
NA,once,TRBV28,TRBJ1-3,CASTGKGNTIYF,TGTGCCAGCACGGGGAAGGGGAACACCATATATTTT